The text below deals with one T cell receptor (beta chain). Its target is not known. The data stem from a study of human thymus T cells. Study-wide points: Related research reported highly overlapping thymic repertoires among unrelated individuals.

The germline V gene has CDR1 KGHSH and CDR2 LQKENI. The CDR3 is made up of 15 amino acids. Deletions cut 1 base from V and 3 bases from J, with 13 bases between. Produced via immunoSEQ multiplex PCR; TCRdb's table is partial and in-frame only. This sample has 65,000 to 90,000 clones, with 85% to 95% found just once. The thymus was resected at corrective cardiac surgery. The chain employs TRBV18 and TRBJ2-7; TRBD1 is a possible D gene (6 bases). Source material: thymus tissue. This sequence was found in a girl less than two years old with a congenital heart defect but otherwise immunologically healthy. The CDR3 loop reads CASSPRQQGYYEQYF. The CDR3 nucleotides are TGTGCCAGCTCACCACGGCAACAGGGCTACTACGAGCAGTACTTC.